This entry describes one T cell receptor beta chain. The antigen is undetermined. Germline loops: CDR1 MGHDK, CDR2 SYGVNS. Between the trimmed V and J ends, which lost 4 bases and 4 bases, there was a span of 16 bases. The CDR3 is 15 residues long. Amplified regions were TCR beta CDR3 sequences from RNA transcripts. First-round RT-PCR with HTBI primers amplified the TCR CDR3 region. TCRdb passed the multiplex PCR reads through MiXCR, listing each CDR3 protein once. Altogether over 400,000 distinct CDR3 sequences are present, roughly 23% being singletons, with the ten largest covering around 47%. Patients were excluded because of uncontrolled infection, other autoimmune disease, pregnancy or lactation. Diagnoses used clinical symptoms, serum thyroxine and TRAb, thyroid ultrasound and orbital computed tomography. This sample is part of a study of T cells in Graves' hyperthyroidism and ophthalmopathy. Findings of the study overall: In the blood, most expanded thyroid clonotypes above 0.001 appeared as well. Onset of ophthalmopathy came a median roughly 6.5 months after the model predicted it.

Source material: blood. The receptor was isolated from an older woman with Graves' ophthalmopathy. V is TRBV25-1 and J is TRBJ1-2; D is possibly TRBD1 (5 bases). The CDR3 nucleotides read TGTGCCAGCAGTGCCCCGGGGCTTTTTCCCTATGGCTACACCTTC. Protein sequence: CASSAPGLFPYGYTF.